These T cell receptor beta chains were read from a single sample in a study of blood T cell repertoires in COVID-19. The data were produced by immunoSEQ multiplex PCR, yet TCRdb's version contains in-frame clones alone and is incomplete. This table has 55,000 to 80,000 clones, 65% to 80% appearing once. The source material was peripheral blood. These receptors came from a man between 60 and 75 years old with acute or convalescent COVID-19. Both conserved end residues are part of each CDR3. D genes are given only for firm matches. Clone size is not always given. Where it is, it says once, few, many or a class for expanded clones.

few	TRBJ1-4	TRBV7-9	TRBD1	TGTGCCAGCAGCCCAGACAGGGGGCGGAATGAAAAACTGTTTTTT	CASSPDRGRNEKLFF
.	TRBJ2-2	TRBV9	.	TGTGCCAGCAGCGTAGCTACTGATCCGAACACCGGGGAGCTGTTTTTT	CASSVATDPNTGELFF
.	TRBJ1-1	TRBV5-1	TRBD1	TGCGCCAGCAGCTGGGGCAGGGGGCAAGTCACTGAAGCTTTCTTT	CASSWGRGQVTEAFF
.	TRBJ2-2	TRBV7-2	TRBD2	TGTGCCTCCCGCCGGGCGGGGGTTGGCGGGGAGCTGTTTTTT	CASRRAGVGGELFF
.	TRBJ2-7	TRBV5-1	TRBD1	TGCGCCAGCAGCGGAACCGGGACAGGGTTGCAGTACTTC	CASSGTGTGLQYF
.	TRBJ2-4	TRBV3-1/TRBV3-2	TRBD1	TGTGCCAGCAGCCAAGATAGACACAGGGGTATTAGTAGGACCAAAAACATTCAGTACTTC	CASSQDRHRGISRTKNIQYF
.	TRBJ1-5	TRBV5-1	TRBD1	TGCGCCAGCAGCTTGTTCCGGGACAGTCATCAGCCCCAGCATTTT	CASSLFRDSHQPQHF
.	TRBJ1-1	TRBV27	.	TGTGCCAGCAGAACCCCGACAGGAGAGAACACTGAAGCTTTCTTT	CASRTPTGENTEAFF
.	TRBJ2-7	TRBV19	.	TGTGCCAGTAGTATTAACGTGGCGGGAAGGATCGAGCAGTACTTC	CASSINVAGRIEQYF
.	TRBJ2-7	TRBV4-1	TRBD1	TGCGCCAGCAGCTACGCCGGGACAGCGCCCGATGGGCAGTACTTC	CASSYAGTAPDGQYF
few	TRBJ2-7	TRBV19	TRBD1	TGTGCCAGTAGTGCCGGGACAGTCCACGAGCAGTACTTC	CASSAGTVHEQYF